This T cell receptor beta chain derives from a study of blood T cell repertoires in COVID-19. The wider study: Some COVID-19 samples were acute and others convalescent; all came from the United States, Italy and Spain. Sources were T cells, B-cell-depleted T cells, or PBMCs; the material itself was cDNA or gDNA.

The V gene's germline CDR1 is KGHSH and CDR2 LQKENI. CDR3 size: 14 residues. V was pared by 6 bases and J by 6 bases, with 8 bases of the junction left unmatched. Original processing methods: Amplified reference gene primers provided the basis for estimating nucleated cell counts. Some clones are missing from TCRdb's copy, which holds only in-frame ones; the method was immunoSEQ multiplex PCR. V and J calls and clone size come straight from that table; D and trimming were deduced from the DNA. This table holds about 150,000 clones, approximately 90% found once. The specimen sequenced was peripheral blood. The chain couples TRBV18 to TRBJ2-7, with 10 nucleotides matching TRBD1. This receptor was obtained from a woman aged 50 to 60 with active or convalescent COVID-19. As DNA, the CDR3 is TGTGCCAGCTCCCAGGACAGGGGGGCCGCCGAGCAGTACTTC. Its translation: CASSQDRGAAEQYF. Complete variable domain (other parts from reference TRBV18 and TRBJ2-7): NAGVMQNPRHLVRRRGQEARLRCSPMKGHSHVYWYRQLPEEGLKFMVYLQKENIIDESGMPKERFSAEFPKEGPSILRIQQVVRGDSAAYFCASSQDRGAAEQYFGPGTRLTVT.